Below are 16 T cell receptor beta chains sequenced from a single sample in a study of blood T cell repertoires in COVID-19. Libraries were prepared by immunoSEQ multiplex PCR; TCRdb keeps only in-frame clonotypes and omits some of them. Of roughly 200,000 clones listed, 85% were seen once; the top ten hold more than 5%. Input material: PBMCs or T cells enriched from blood (not recorded which). Receptors originate from a man in his forties or fifties who had recovered from COVID-19.

The V gene is TRBV7-2, the J gene TRBJ2-7; the D gene is possibly TRBD2 (5 bases). Trimming pared 1 base from V and 3 bases from J, leaving 10 bases between. The CDR3 has 14 residues. Per germline, CDR1 SGHTA and CDR2 FQGNSA. The CDR3 is CASSLEASIYEQYF. Here the CDR3 DNA reads TGTGCCAGCAGCTTAGAGGCTAGCATCTACGAGCAGTACTTC.

This clone was counted ten times or more. The V gene is TRBV30, the J gene TRBJ1-6, with a weak D call TRBD1 (6 bases). In germline, CDR1 is GTSNPN, CDR2 SVGIG (reference sequence). V was clipped by 0 bases and J by 6 bases, with 9 bases between them. The CDR3 length is 14 residues. The CDR3 spells CAWSVQGFNSPLHF. The CDR3 DNA reads TGTGCCTGGAGTGTACAGGGTTTTAATTCACCCCTCCACTTT.

The chain is built from TRBV5-4 and TRBJ1-6; 9 bases are shared with TRBD1. This CDR3 region has 16 residues. Germline V gene sequence: CDR1 SGHNT, CDR2 YYREEE (reference sequence). V was pared by 3 bases and J by 6 bases, with 7 bases of the junction left unmatched. This chain's CDR3 is CASSSSGTGSNSPLHF. The CDR3 DNA sequence: TGTGCCAGCAGCTCCTCAGGGACAGGGTCTAATTCACCCCTCCACTTT.

The chain couples TRBV10-1 to TRBJ2-7; D call uncertain. This CDR3 spans 13 amino acids. Deletions cut 8 bases from V and 0 bases from J, with 11 bases between. Germline lookup yields CDR1 WNHNN and CDR2 SYGVQD (reference sequence). CDR3 sequence (DNA): TGCGCCAGCCAGGAAGCACCCTCCTACGAGCAGTACTTC. Residues: CASQEAPSYEQYF.

CDR3 region: CASNGAGFTDTQYF. CDR3 DNA sequence: TGCGCCAGCAATGGGGCGGGGTTCACAGATACGCAGTATTTT. The J gene is TRBJ2-3, the V gene TRBV5-1; TRBD2 is a possible D gene (6 bases). This CDR3 spans 14 amino acids. The germline gives CDR1 SGHRS, CDR2 YFSETQ. The V end was cut by 6 bases, the J end by 2 bases, with 13 bases between.

The chain combines TRBV29-1 with TRBJ1-1; no reliable D call. V shed 7 bases and J shed 5 bases, with 20 bases lying between them. In germline, CDR1 is SQVTM, CDR2 ANQGSEA. The CDR3 loop spans 14 amino acids. CDR3 coding DNA: TGCAGCGCCGACGGCGGAGGGCGTTCAACTGAAGCTTTCTTT. Encoded protein: CSADGGGRSTEAFF.

The chain couples TRBV7-9 to TRBJ1-2; the match to TRBD1 covers 7 bases. Germline V gene data show CDR1 as SEHNR and CDR2 as FQNEAQ (reference sequence). The CDR3 length is 16 residues. The ends lost 4 bases at V and 4 bases at J; junction bases unmatched: 12. In DNA, the CDR3 is TGTGCCAGCAGCTCCCCCCGGACAGGCCCCTTCTATGGCTACACCTTC. Its translation is CASSSPRTGPFYGYTF.

This chain links TRBV6-5 with TRBJ1-4; D perhaps matches TRBD1 (5 bases). Germline CDR1 reads MNHEY; CDR2 reads SVGAGI. The CDR3 sequence is 15 residues long. Trimming stripped 5 bases from V and 8 bases from J, with 18 bases between. CDR3 protein: CASSISGGVKEKLFF. CDR3 nucleotide sequence: TGTGCCAGCAGTATAAGTGGAGGGGTCAAGGAAAAACTGTTTTTT.

The rearrangement links TRBV11-2 to TRBJ2-1; TRBD2 aligns across 7 bases. Losses at the gene ends were 4 bases for V and 7 bases for J; bases not matched to a gene: 10. The CDR3 has 15 residues. Germline V gene data show CDR1 as SGHAT and CDR2 as FQNNGV. CDR3 sequence: CASSSPGGRRNEQFF. CDR3 in DNA: TGTGCCAGCAGCTCCCCCGGCGGGAGACGGAATGAGCAGTTCTTC.

The rearrangement uses TRBV19 and TRBJ2-1; no clear D gene. Trimming cost V 3 bases and J 7 bases, with 16 bases left between them. The CDR3 runs 15 residues. Germline CDR1 is LNHDA and CDR2 is SQIVND (reference sequence). The CDR3 DNA sequence: TGTGCCAGTAGTATTAACTCCGGTGCCCGGAATGAGCAGTTCTTC. Residues: CASSINSGARNEQFF.

V usage is TRBV5-1 and J usage is TRBJ2-6, with 9 nucleotides matching TRBD1. Per the germline V gene, CDR1 is SGHRS and CDR2 is YFSETQ. This CDR3 has 17 residues. J gave up 4 bases and V 5 bases, and 10 bases lay outside the gene matches. CDR3 sequence reads: CASRQGQGTLGANVLTF. CDR3 DNA: TGCGCCAGCAGACAGGGACAGGGCACGCTCGGGGCCAACGTCCTGACTTTC.

The V and J genes are TRBV27 and TRBJ2-3; 7 positions match TRBD2. The CDR3 sequence is 13 residues long. The V segment lost 10 bases and the J segment 6 bases; nucleotides outside the gene matches: 10. The V gene's germline CDR1 is MNHEY and CDR2 SMNVEV (reference sequence). CDR3 DNA: TGTGCCATATCGGGAGGCCCTCTCGATACGCAGTATTTT. Translated, it gives CAISGGPLDTQYF.

There are many counts of this clone. The rearrangement joins TRBV7-6 to TRBJ2-2; the match to TRBD2 covers 7 bases. Germline-derived CDR1 and CDR2 are SGHVS and FNYEAQ. This CDR3 is built from 17 residues. J gave up 1 base and V 7 bases, and 12 bases lay outside the gene matches. The chain's CDR3 is CASTKPKGGRNTGELFF. The CDR3 DNA sequence: TGTGCCAGCACCAAACCTAAGGGAGGGAGGAACACCGGGGAGCTGTTTTTT.

This rearrangement joins TRBV5-1 to TRBJ1-1, with D unresolved. CDR3 size: 15 residues. Between the trimmed V and J ends, which lost 4 bases and 0 bases, there was a span of 13 bases. The germline V gene has CDR1 SGHRS and CDR2 YFSETQ. CDR3 loop: CASSPGVGLNTEAFF. The CDR3 DNA reads as TGCGCCAGCAGCCCGGGAGTTGGGTTGAACACTGAAGCTTTCTTT.

The chain joins TRBV5-1 to TRBJ1-4; 8 nucleotides align to TRBD1. Germline lookup yields CDR1 SGHRS and CDR2 YFSETQ. The CDR3 spans 19 residues. V was clipped by 4 bases and J by 3 bases; unmatched bases: 17. In DNA, the CDR3 is TGCGCCAGCAGCCCCTGGGGGGCAGGGGGCCAGCAGGCTAATGAAAAACTGTTTTTT. Translating gives CASSPWGAGGQQANEKLFF.

The V call is TRBV25-1, the J call TRBJ1-1; D is ambiguous. V was trimmed by 6 bases and J by 2 bases, leaving 7 bases between them. The germline V gene has CDR1 MGHDK and CDR2 SYGVNS. This CDR3 is 12 amino acids long. The CDR3: CASRQINTEAFF. CDR3 DNA sequence: TGTGCCAGCAGGCAGATCAACACTGAAGCTTTCTTT.